Listed here are 4 T cell receptor beta chains from one sample, sequenced in a study of liver allograft versus peripheral blood T cells. Study overall: The study compared liver allograft T cell receptor repertoires against peripheral blood repertoires of liver transplant recipients.

TCRdb called the reads again in MiXCR, with one record for every CDR3 protein. The sample lists approximately 10,000 distinct CDR3 sequences; approximately 19% were seen once. The receptors stem from a human patient who had a liver transplant. The graft donor may be the source of some T cells.

This clonotype was seen at least ten times. This chain links TRBV5-5 with TRBJ2-5; TRBD1 matches at 7 bases. The CDR3 consists of 14 residues. V trimming: 6 bases; J trimming: 5 bases; junction bases outside the gene matches: 10. Germline V gives CDR1 SGHKS, CDR2 YYEKEE (reference sequence). CDR3 sequence reads: CASTLTGSTETQYF. The CDR3 bases are TGTGCCAGCACCCTGACAGGGTCTACGGAGACCCAGTACTTC.

The chain couples TRBV7-3 to TRBJ2-3, with D unclear. The CDR3 covers 13 residues. Germline CDR1 is SGHTA and CDR2 is FQGTGA. V was trimmed by 3 bases and J by 2 bases, leaving 6 bases between them. CDR3 bases: TGTGCCAGCAGCTTCGGCCACACAGATACGCAGTATTTT. Encoded protein: CASSFGHTDTQYF. Variable domain in full (rest from reference TRBV7-3 and TRBJ2-3): GAGVSQTPSNKVTEKGKYVELRCDPISGHTALYWYRQSLGQGPEFLIYFQGTGAADDSGLPNDRFFAVRPEGSVSTLKIQRTERGDSAVYLCASSFGHTDTQYFGPGTRLTVL.

This clonotype turned up a few times. CDR3 in amino acids: CATSRDDGGDTHEQYF. For the CDR3, the DNA is TGTGCCACCAGCAGAGATGATGGCGGTGACACCCACGAGCAGTACTTC. V is TRBV15 and J is TRBJ2-7; the D is unclear. The V gene's germline CDR1 is LNHNV and CDR2 YYDKDF (reference sequence). Deletions cut 0 bases from V and 5 bases from J, with 17 bases between. This CDR3 region has 16 residues.

This clonotype counts as medium-sized (0.01 to 0.1%). The chain couples TRBV19 to TRBJ2-1; D might be TRBD2 (5 bases). Germline-derived CDR1 and CDR2 are LNHDA and SQIVND (reference sequence). This CDR3 is 14 amino acids long. The ends were cut back, 7 bases at V and 4 bases at J, with 14 bases in the middle. CDR3 amino acids: CASMGGSFYNEQFF. Here the CDR3 DNA reads TGTGCCAGTATGGGCGGGTCATTTTACAATGAGCAGTTCTTC.